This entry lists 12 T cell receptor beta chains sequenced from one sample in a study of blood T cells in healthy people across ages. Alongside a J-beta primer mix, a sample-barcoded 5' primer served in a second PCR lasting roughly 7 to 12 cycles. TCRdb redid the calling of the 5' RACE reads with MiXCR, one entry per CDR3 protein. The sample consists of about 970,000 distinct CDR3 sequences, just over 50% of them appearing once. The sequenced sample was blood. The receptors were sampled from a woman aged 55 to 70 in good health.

In nucleotides, the CDR3 is TGTGCCAGCAGCCCGGACCTCCGGGGCAATGAGCAGTTCTTC. Translated, it gives CASSPDLRGNEQFF. The chain employs TRBV9 and TRBJ2-1; maybe TRBD2 (5 bases). The germline gives CDR1 SGDLS, CDR2 YYNGEE. V lost 4 bases and J 6 bases, leaving 14 bases between the germline ends. The CDR3 contains 14 residues.

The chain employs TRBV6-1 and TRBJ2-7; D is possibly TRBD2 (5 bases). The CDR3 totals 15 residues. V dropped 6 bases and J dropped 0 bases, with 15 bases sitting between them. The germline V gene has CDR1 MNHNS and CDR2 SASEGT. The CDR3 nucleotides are TGTGCCAGCAGCCCACTAGATGTCAGCTCCTACGAGCAGTACTTC. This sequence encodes CASSPLDVSSYEQYF.

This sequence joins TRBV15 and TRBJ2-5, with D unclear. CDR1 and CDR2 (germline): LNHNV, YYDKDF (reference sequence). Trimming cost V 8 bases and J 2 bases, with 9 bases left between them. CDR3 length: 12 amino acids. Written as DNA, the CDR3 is TGTGCCACCGGTTTTTTACAAGAGACCCAGTACTTC. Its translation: CATGFLQETQYF.

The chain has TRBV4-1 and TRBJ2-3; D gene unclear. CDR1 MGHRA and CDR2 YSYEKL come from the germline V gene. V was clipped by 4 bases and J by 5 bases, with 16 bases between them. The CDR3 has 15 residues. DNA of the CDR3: TGCGCCAGCAGCCCTCAACGGTTTGGGGAAGATACGCAGTATTTT. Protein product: CASSPQRFGEDTQYF.

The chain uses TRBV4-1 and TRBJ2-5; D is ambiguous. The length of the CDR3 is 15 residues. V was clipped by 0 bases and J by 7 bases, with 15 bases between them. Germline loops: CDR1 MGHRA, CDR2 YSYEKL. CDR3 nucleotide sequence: TGCGCCAGCAGCCAAGAACGATCCGTTAAGATGACCCAGTACTTC. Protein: CASSQERSVKMTQYF.

The CDR3 spells CASSPLLQGAQYF. In DNA, the CDR3 is TGTGCCAGCAGTCCCCTACTGCAGGGTGCGCAGTACTTC. This chain links TRBV28 with TRBJ2-5, with D tentatively TRBD1 (5 bases). Looked up from germline, CDR1 is MDHEN and CDR2 is SYDVKM. The CDR3 is made up of 13 amino acids. V dropped 5 bases and J dropped 11 bases, with 18 bases sitting between them. Based on the CDR3 plus reference TRBV28 and TRBJ2-5, the full variable domain is DVKVTQSSRYLVKRTGEKVFLECVQDMDHENMFWYRQDPGLGLRLIYFSYDVKMKEKGDIPEGYSVSREKKERFSLILESASTNQTSMYLCASSPLLQGAQYFGPGTRLLVL.

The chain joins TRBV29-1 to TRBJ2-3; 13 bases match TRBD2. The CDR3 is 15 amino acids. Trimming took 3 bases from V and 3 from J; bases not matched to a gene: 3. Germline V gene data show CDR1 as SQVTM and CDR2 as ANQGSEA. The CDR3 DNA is TGCAGCGTTGAGCCGGGACTAGCGGGGACAGATACGCAGTATTTT. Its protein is CSVEPGLAGTDTQYF.

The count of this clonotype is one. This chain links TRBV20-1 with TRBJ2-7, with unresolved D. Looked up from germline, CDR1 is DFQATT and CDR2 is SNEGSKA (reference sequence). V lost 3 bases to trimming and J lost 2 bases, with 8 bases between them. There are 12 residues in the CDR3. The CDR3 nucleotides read TGCAGTGCTAGTAGCACTACCTACGAGCAGTACTTC. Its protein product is CSASSTTYEQYF.

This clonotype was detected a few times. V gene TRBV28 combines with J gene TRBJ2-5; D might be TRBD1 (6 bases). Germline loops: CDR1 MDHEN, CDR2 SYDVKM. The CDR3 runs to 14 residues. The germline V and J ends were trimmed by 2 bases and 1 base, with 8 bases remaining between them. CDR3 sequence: CASSLGDIQETQYF. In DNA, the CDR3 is TGTGCCAGCAGTTTAGGGGACATCCAAGAGACCCAGTACTTC.

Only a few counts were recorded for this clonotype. CDR3 DNA sequence: TGTGCCAGCAGAGGGGGACGGGAGACCCAGTACTTC. Translated, it gives CASRGGRETQYF. V and J are TRBV25-1 and TRBJ2-5, with a possible D match to TRBD1 (6 bases). V lost 6 bases to trimming and J lost 5 bases, with 10 bases between them. The germline CDR1 and CDR2 sequences are MGHDK and SYGVNS. The CDR3 contains 12 residues.

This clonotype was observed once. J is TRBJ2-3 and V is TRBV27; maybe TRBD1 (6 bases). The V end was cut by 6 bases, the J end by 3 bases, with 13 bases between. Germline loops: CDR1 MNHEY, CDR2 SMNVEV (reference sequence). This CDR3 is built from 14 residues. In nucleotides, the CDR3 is TGTGCCAGCAGGGGGGCCTTGAGAACAGATACGCAGTATTTT. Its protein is CASRGALRTDTQYF.

The CDR3 nucleotides read TGTGCCAGCAGCCGGACGACTTCCGAGTATGGCTACACCTTC. Translating it yields CASSRTTSEYGYTF. The V call is TRBV27, the J call TRBJ1-2, with unresolved D. This CDR3 has 14 residues. V lost 6 bases and J lost 5, with 16 bases in between. Germline V gives CDR1 MNHEY, CDR2 SMNVEV (reference sequence).